These 8 T cell receptor beta chains were sequenced from one sample in a study of blood T cell repertoires in COVID-19 (dated by TCRdb to the early 2020s). Library prep was done by the immunoSEQ multiplex PCR assay. In its TCRdb copy, this immuneACCESS table keeps in-frame sequences only and misses some clones. Where compared with another copy, unresolved V genes explain less than half of these, and the others have no known cause. The sample table shows approximately 50,000 clones, and roughly 90% are seen once. The top ten hold over 2% of the sample. Sequencing was performed on peripheral blood. These receptors all stem from a human donor in a cohort sampled during active COVID-19.

This chain links TRBV7-8 with TRBJ1-5, with a weak D call TRBD1 (6 bases). There are 19 residues in the CDR3. The germline V gene encodes CDR1 SGHVS and CDR2 FQNEAQ. V was trimmed by 1 base and J by 0 bases, leaving 19 bases between them. For the CDR3, the DNA is TGTGCCAGCAGCTTAGAAGGGGGGCCGGGGGGTTATAGCAATCAGCCCCAGCATTTT. It yields the protein CASSLEGGPGGYSNQPQHF.

V usage is TRBV4-3 and J usage is TRBJ2-2; tentative D call: TRBD1 (5 bases). V was cut by 3 bases and J by 7 bases, with 15 bases left in between. Per germline, CDR1 LGHNA and CDR2 YSLEER. This CDR3 is 15 amino acids long. CDR3 sequence reads: CASSHTGRAHGELFF. The CDR3 bases are TGCGCCAGCAGCCATACTGGCAGGGCCCACGGGGAGCTGTTTTTT.

The sample holds a few counts of this clone. The chain uses TRBV20-1 and TRBJ2-7; 13 bases align to TRBD2. The J segment lost 5 bases and the V segment lost 3 bases, leaving 10 bases of the junction unmatched. This CDR3 has 16 amino acids. Germline CDR1 and CDR2: DFQATT and SNEGSKA (reference sequence). CDR3 DNA sequence: TGCAGTGCTAGTGAGGCGGGACTAGCGGGGTTTGACGAGCAGTACTTC. Amino acid sequence: CSASEAGLAGFDEQYF.

The chain couples TRBV7-2 to TRBJ1-4; D unclear. Germline V gene sequence: CDR1 SGHTA, CDR2 FQGNSA. V gave up 5 bases and J gave up 14 bases, with 18 bases separating them. The CDR3 contains 13 residues. The CDR3: CASSPWTGTRLFF. The CDR3 coding sequence is TGTGCCAGCAGCCCCTGGACTGGCACAAGGCTGTTTTTT.

This rearrangement joins TRBV6-5 to TRBJ2-7, with TRBD2 identical over 7 bases. With 0 bases clipped from V and 2 bases from J, the junction kept 4 bases outside the gene matches. Germline assignment: CDR1 MNHEY and CDR2 SVGAGI. CDR3 size: 15 residues. CDR3 in amino acids: CASSYSGAGAYEQYF. CDR3 nucleotides: TGTGCCAGCAGTTACTCAGGCGCGGGGGCCTACGAGCAGTACTTC.

CDR3 region: CASRESYNSPLHF. The CDR3, as DNA: TGTGCCAGCAGGGAGAGCTATAATTCACCCCTCCACTTT. This rearrangement joins TRBV27 to TRBJ1-6; D ambiguous. The V end was cut by 6 bases, the J end by 3 bases, with 6 bases between. Germline loops: CDR1 MNHEY, CDR2 SMNVEV (reference sequence). This CDR3 is built from 13 residues.

The chain is built from TRBV6-5 and TRBJ2-2; maybe TRBD1 (6 bases). CDR1 is MNHEY and CDR2 is SVGAGI in the germline V gene. This CDR3 is 15 amino acids long. V gave up 0 bases and J gave up 1 base, with 6 bases separating them. This CDR3 is CASSYSGQNTGELFF. In DNA form, the CDR3 reads TGTGCCAGCAGTTACTCGGGACAGAACACCGGGGAGCTGTTTTTT.

This chain connects TRBV7-2 to TRBJ1-3, with D possibly TRBD1 on 6 matching bases. Germline CDR1 and CDR2: SGHTA and FQGNSA. V lost 1 base and J 0 bases, leaving 13 bases between the germline ends. The CDR3 spans 17 residues. CDR3 nucleotides: TGTGCCAGCAGCTTAGAGGGGGACACTAGCTCTGGAAACACCATATATTTT. This gives the protein CASSLEGDTSSGNTIYF. The whole variable domain, remainder taken from reference TRBV7-2 and TRBJ1-3, is GAGVSQSPSNKVTEKGKDVELRCDPISGHTALYWYRQSLGQGLEFLIYFQGNSAPDKSGLPSDRFSAERTGGSVSTLTIQRTQQEDSAVYLCASSLEGDTSSGNTIYFGEGSWLTVV.